This T cell receptor (beta chain) was recovered during a study of T-cell reconstitution after alpha-beta-depleted transplantation in children listed by TCRdb under 2016. Regarding the study in general: The study quantitatively tracked T-cell immune reconstitution after TCRalphabeta/CD19-depleted allogeneic hematopoietic cell transplantation in children using TCR repertoire profiling.

Library construction relied on PCR. The reads were generated on an Illumina HiSeq 2500. TCR library preparation used molecular barcoding, with unique molecular identifiers applied to normalize quantification of the TCRbeta repertoire. TCRdb itself trimmed the public reads at Q25 with fastp, ran MiXCR and retained productive beta chains. Duplicate CDR3 protein sequences are folded into a single record with the most common DNA and genes. This sample is represented by 800,000 to 1,000,000 distinct CDR3 sequences; about 29% of them were singletons. About 28% of the sample comes from the top ten. This clonotype was detected only once. Its cognate antigen has yet to be identified. No base quality values were provided; no much bigger clone lies one nucleotide off. In the paper's terms, the treatment or condition label means: allogeneic hematopoietic cell transplantation with graft depleted of TCRalphabeta T cells and CD19 B cells. Transplant recipients were children who received TCRalphabeta/CD19-depleted allogeneic hematopoietic cell grafts.

What the work shows at the level of the full study, not this receptor alone: Hyperexpanded clone frequencies declined over subsequent months; after one year, T-cell counts and TCRbeta diversity were mostly attributed to newly produced T cells. In some patients, the high TCRbeta diversity seen at day 60 was put down to recipient T cells and intrathymic progenitors that had survived conditioning. Apparently early alphabetaT-cell count recovery about two months after transplant reportedly relied on only several hundred rapidly expanded clones derived from non-depleted graft cells.

The clonotype comes from a boy younger than two who had a stem cell transplant for SCID, so the T cells may come from the graft donor. The sequencing used PBMCs, mostly from graft donor cells, collected 360 days after TCRalphabeta/CD19-depleted stem cell transplant.

The CDR3 loop reads CASSFSTGADEQYF. The DNA sequence reads TGTGCCAGCAGTTTTTCGACAGGGGCGGATGAGCAGTACTTC. In this chain, TRBV28 is recombined with TRBJ2-7; 8 central nucleotides agree with TRBD1. V has 3 bases trimmed and J has 7 bases trimmed; junction bases matching no gene number 8. CDR1 and CDR2 are read off the germline V gene as MDHEN and SYDVKM. The CDR3 covers 14 residues, taking in both the cysteine and the phenylalanine. The only DNA kept is the CDR3, 42 bases in frame from the first base.